This entry lists 27 T cell receptor beta chains sequenced from one sample in a study of cytomegalovirus exposure and HLA in healthy donors. 60 Vbeta and 13 Jbeta primers were used in PCR. Repertoires were generated with immunoSEQ multiplex PCR, while TCRdb's copy carries only in-frame clones and drops some. The repertoire holds over 200,000 clones, over 65% seen once, with roughly 1.3% in the top ten. The sample comprised PBMCs. These receptors were collected from a human donor in good health.

This chain links TRBV6-5 with TRBJ1-1, with no clear D. The CDR3 runs to 15 residues. The V end was cut by 0 bases, the J end by 1 base, with 9 bases between. CDR1 and CDR2 from the germline V gene are MNHEY and SVGAGI. The CDR3 sequence is CASSYSSLGNTEAFF. Written as DNA, the CDR3 is TGTGCCAGCAGTTACTCGTCACTTGGGAACACTGAAGCTTTCTTT.

The chain employs TRBV11-2 and TRBJ2-7; unclear D gene. V was cut by 2 bases and J by 2 bases, with 10 bases left in between. Germline V gene lookup returns CDR1 SGHAT and CDR2 FQNNGV. This CDR3 region has 14 residues. CDR3 amino acids: CASSLREVTYEQYF. CDR3 nucleotide sequence: TGTGCCAGCAGCTTAAGAGAGGTCACCTACGAGCAGTACTTC.

The chain links TRBV19 to TRBJ1-5, with D tentatively TRBD1 (5 bases). Trimming stripped 5 bases from V and 0 bases from J, with 8 bases between. The germline gives CDR1 LNHDA, CDR2 SQIVND (reference sequence). This CDR3 is built from 14 residues. The CDR3 is CASSRGTSNQPQHF. DNA of the CDR3: TGTGCCAGTAGTCGGGGGACTAGCAATCAGCCCCAGCATTTT.

The J gene is TRBJ1-2, the V gene TRBV25-1; D call uncertain. The germline V gene has CDR1 MGHDK and CDR2 SYGVNS. Trimming took 2 bases from V and 2 from J, leaving 18 bases between them. The CDR3 extends over 17 amino acids. DNA for the CDR3: TGTGCCAGCAGTGAACTAGGAGTGACTGGACTAAACTATGGCTACACCTTC. Translation: CASSELGVTGLNYGYTF.

This chain uses TRBV7-2 with TRBJ2-5; D remains ambiguous. The J call may not be correct, given that the DNA end is closer to TRBJ2-7. Germline V gene data show CDR1 as SGHTA and CDR2 as FQGNSA. The CDR3 contains 15 residues. CDR3 coding DNA: TGTGCCAGCAGCTTTTTGAGAACCCCCCCCTACGAGCAGTACTTC. It yields the protein CASSFLRTPPYEQYF.

The gene calls are TRBV6-1 and TRBJ2-6; 7 positions agree with TRBD1. The V gene's germline CDR1 is MNHNS and CDR2 SASEGT. This CDR3 is built from 20 residues. The junction had 15 bases not matched to a gene; V was cut back by 0 bases and J by 4 bases. The CDR3, as DNA: TGTGCCAGCAGTGAAGCGGTCCAGGGGGTGACCGCGGCCGGGGCCAACGTCCTGACTTTC. Protein sequence: CASSEAVQGVTAAGANVLTF.

The chain carries TRBV9 and TRBJ2-3; TRBD2 matches at 11 bases. The CDR3 runs to 18 residues. CDR1 and CDR2 from the germline V gene are SGDLS and YYNGEE. J gave up 0 bases and V 3 bases, and 9 bases lay outside the gene matches. This chain's CDR3 is CASSGTGTSGSSTDTQYF. The CDR3 DNA reads as TGTGCCAGCAGCGGCACCGGGACTAGCGGCTCTAGCACAGATACGCAGTATTTT.

V is TRBV19 and J is TRBJ2-1, with 9 bases that match TRBD1. The junction had 8 bases not matched to a gene; V was cut back by 7 bases and J by 7 bases. The V gene's germline CDR1 is LNHDA and CDR2 SQIVND (reference sequence). The CDR3 is 14 residues long. CDR3 in amino acids: CASTGTGSMNEQFF. In DNA, the CDR3 is TGTGCCAGTACCGGGACAGGGTCTATGAATGAGCAGTTCTTC. Full variable domain (rest looked up from reference TRBV19 and TRBJ2-1): DGGITQSPKYLFRKEGQNVTLSCEQNLNHDAMYWYRQDPGQGLRLIYYSQIVNDFQKGDIAEGYSVSREKKESFPLTVTSAQKNPTAFYLCASTGTGSMNEQFFGPGTRLTVL.

V and J are TRBV7-8 and TRBJ2-3, with TRBD2 matching 11 bases. The CDR3 covers 16 residues. Trimming took 5 bases from V and 2 from J; bases not matched to a gene: 6. Germline V gives CDR1 SGHVS, CDR2 FQNEAQ. CDR3 sequence (DNA): TGTGCCAGCAGCATCGGGACTAGCGGAAACACAGATACGCAGTATTTT. It yields the protein CASSIGTSGNTDTQYF.

The rearrangement uses TRBV30 and TRBJ2-7; TRBD2 aligns across 7 bases. V dropped 1 base and J dropped 2; count of bases not matched to a gene: 8. The CDR3 is 15 residues long. CDR1 GTSNPN and CDR2 SVGIG come from the germline V gene (reference sequence). CDR3 loop: CAWSEGGSRTYEQYF. CDR3 DNA sequence: TGTGCCTGGAGTGAAGGCGGGAGTAGGACCTACGAGCAGTACTTC.

This chain connects TRBV27 to TRBJ2-5; possibly TRBD2 for D (7 bases). Germline V gives CDR1 MNHEY, CDR2 SMNVEV (reference sequence). The germline V and J ends were trimmed by 4 bases and 4 bases, with 19 bases remaining between them. The CDR3 is 16 amino acids. CDR3 residues: CASSWGGGNRRETQYF. The DNA for the CDR3 is TGTGCCAGCAGTTGGGGGGGCGGCAATCGAAGAGAGACCCAGTACTTC.

DNA of the CDR3: TGTGCCAGCAGTGGGGCCGGAGGAACAGATACGCAGTATTTT. Translating gives CASSGAGGTDTQYF. The chain links TRBV2 to TRBJ2-3, with a weak D call TRBD2 (5 bases). The CDR3 contains 14 residues. From germline, CDR1 is SNHLY and CDR2 FYNNEI. V was trimmed by 4 bases and J by 3 bases, leaving 11 bases between them.

The chain recombines TRBV7-2 with TRBJ2-1, with 7 bases aligning to TRBD2. The V gene's germline CDR1 is SGHTA and CDR2 FQGNSA. This CDR3 has 16 residues. V shed 1 base and J 8 bases; nucleotides not matched to a gene: 11. The CDR3 bases are TGTGCCAGCAGCTTAGGTTTGCTGCGGGAGTCGGATGAGCAGTTCTTC. Its protein product is CASSLGLLRESDEQFF.

V gene TRBV30 combines with J gene TRBJ2-6, with 9 bases matching TRBD1. The CDR3 is 14 residues long. In germline, CDR1 is GTSNPN, CDR2 SVGIG (reference sequence). The CDR3: CAFTGGAGANVLTF. The CDR3 coding sequence is TGTGCTTTTACAGGGGGCGCTGGGGCCAACGTCCTGACTTTC.

The rearrangement links TRBV7-9 to TRBJ2-1; perhaps TRBD2 as D (5 bases). Germline V gives CDR1 SEHNR, CDR2 FQNEAQ (reference sequence). This CDR3 is 12 amino acids long. Trimming cost V 7 bases and J 7 bases, with 11 bases left between them. The CDR3 protein is CASTPTGNEQFF. The CDR3 DNA reads TGTGCCAGCACCCCCACGGGGAATGAGCAGTTCTTC.

The chain recombines TRBV27 with TRBJ2-1; 10 nucleotides agree with TRBD2. Germline V gene lookup returns CDR1 MNHEY and CDR2 SMNVEV (reference sequence). This CDR3 has 14 amino acids. Trimming removed 4 bases from V and 4 bases from J; junction bases left unmatched: 1. The CDR3 DNA reads as TGTGCCAGCAGTTCGACTAGCGGGTACAATGAGCAGTTCTTC. Translation gives CASSSTSGYNEQFF.

The CDR3 protein is CASSKTGGSPLHF. CDR3 sequence (DNA): TGTGCCAGCAGTAAAACAGGGGGTTCACCCCTCCACTTT. The chain is built from TRBV6-1 and TRBJ1-6, with TRBD1 matching over 8 bases. The V segment lost 5 bases and the J segment 9 bases; nucleotides outside the gene matches: 3. CDR3 size: 13 residues. Germline CDR1 is MNHNS and CDR2 is SASEGT.

This rearrangement joins TRBV11-2 to TRBJ2-5; possible D gene TRBD2, 7 bases. Germline V gene data show CDR1 as SGHAT and CDR2 as FQNNGV. Between the trimmed V and J ends, which lost 4 bases and 4 bases, there was a span of 19 bases. The CDR3 contains 16 residues. CDR3 residues: CASSSARGGARETQYF. The CDR3 DNA follows: TGTGCCAGCAGCTCTGCGAGGGGGGGGGCGAGAGAGACCCAGTACTTC.

This chain connects TRBV2 to TRBJ1-4; 7 bases match TRBD1. The junction had 5 bases not matched to a gene; V was cut back by 7 bases and J by 0 bases. Germline V gives CDR1 SNHLY, CDR2 FYNNEI. The CDR3 runs to 15 residues. The CDR3 DNA follows: TGTGCCAGCATCAGGGGGATTTCAACTAATGAAAAACTGTTTTTT. Residues: CASIRGISTNEKLFF.

V and J are TRBV6-4 and TRBJ1-2; D possibly corresponds to TRBD1 (6 bases). The length of the CDR3 is 12 residues. V lost 5 bases and J lost 6, with 10 bases in between. Looked up from germline, CDR1 is MRHNA and CDR2 is SNTAGT. The CDR3, as DNA: TGTGCCAGCAGTAGACAGGCTCATGGCTACACCTTC. Translated, it gives CASSRQAHGYTF.

The J gene is TRBJ2-1, the V gene TRBV19, with 10 bases fitting TRBD1. This CDR3 comprises 13 residues. The ends lost 6 bases at V and 9 bases at J; junction bases unmatched: 5. Germline CDR1 LNHDA, CDR2 SQIVND (reference sequence). In nucleotides, the CDR3 is TGTGCCAGTAGGGACAGGGGGTCTCCTGAGCAGTTCTTC. Its protein is CASRDRGSPEQFF.

This clone was counted a single time. The chain carries TRBV6-5 and TRBJ1-3, with a tentative D call TRBD1 (6 bases). There are 15 residues in the CDR3. V was cut by 3 bases and J by 3 bases, with 12 bases left in between. CDR1 is MNHEY and CDR2 is SVGAGI in the germline V gene. The CDR3 sequence is CASSYGGGGGNTIYF. CDR3 nucleotides: TGTGCCAGCAGTTATGGCGGGGGCGGTGGAAACACCATATATTTT.

The CDR3 protein is CASSNRANYEQYF. The CDR3 DNA reads TGTGCCAGTAGTAACAGGGCCAACTACGAGCAGTACTTC. The rearrangement joins TRBV19 to TRBJ2-7, with a weak D call TRBD1 (6 bases). CDR3 length: 13 residues. The germline gives CDR1 LNHDA, CDR2 SQIVND (reference sequence). V dropped 4 bases and J dropped 3 bases, with 10 bases sitting between them.

The chain has TRBV4-3 and TRBJ1-1, with TRBD1 identical over 7 bases. Germline V lookup: CDR1 LGHNA, CDR2 YSLEER. The CDR3 is made up of 15 amino acids. The V and J ends lost 0 bases and 3 bases, in that order; junction bases with no gene match: 4. This CDR3 is CASSQEYRGHTEAFF. CDR3 DNA: TGCGCCAGCAGCCAAGAGTACAGGGGACACACTGAAGCTTTCTTT.

CDR3 amino acids: CASSSRFDRSYEQYF. The CDR3 DNA follows: TGTGCCAGCAGCTCCCGTTTCGACAGATCCTACGAGCAGTACTTC. V is TRBV7-9 and J is TRBJ2-7; the D gene is possibly TRBD1 (5 bases). This CDR3 is built from 15 residues. The ends were cut back, 4 bases at V and 1 base at J, with 14 bases in the middle. Germline CDR1 and CDR2: SEHNR and FQNEAQ (reference sequence).

This chain connects TRBV29-1 to TRBJ2-7; TRBD2 is a possible D gene (6 bases). The CDR3 is made up of 14 amino acids. V lost 5 bases and J 6 bases, leaving 20 bases between the germline ends. In germline, CDR1 is SQVTM, CDR2 ANQGSEA. The CDR3 region has the DNA TGCAGCGTTTCCACGACCGGGGCCGGGGGCGAGCAGTACTTC. It codes for CSVSTTGAGGEQYF.

The chain has TRBV29-1 and TRBJ2-3, with TRBD2 matching 12 bases. Per germline, CDR1 SQVTM and CDR2 ANQGSEA. The CDR3 is 17 amino acids. V dropped 7 bases and J dropped 4; count of bases not matched to a gene: 15. This chain's CDR3 is CSGTPGTSGYVADTQYF. The DNA of the CDR3 is TGCAGCGGTACCCCCGGGACTAGCGGGTATGTGGCAGATACGCAGTATTTT.